Described below is a single T cell receptor beta chain sequence and its context. This clonotype was seen at least ten times. This clone's antigen is unknown. Qualities for individual bases were not recorded, and no much larger clone is one base off. Hyperthyroidism patients were aged 18 to 65 years and newly diagnosed, with disease duration of less than 2 months. The study excluded patients with uncontrolled infections, other autoimmune diseases, pregnancy or lactation. Clinical symptoms, serum thyroxine and TRAb, thyroid ultrasound, and orbital computed tomography formed the basis for the diagnoses. Blood from progressor patients was collected at the time of first diagnosis with hyperthyroidism, before any ophthalmopathy symptoms had appeared. PBMCs were separated from around 9.1 ml of fresh peripheral blood using Ficoll-Paque density gradient centrifugation. Progressor patients were initially diagnosed with Graves' hyperthyroidism and developed ophthalmopathy during follow-up. Total RNA was extracted with Trizol reagent, and quality was checked on an Agilent 2100 Bioanalyzer.

The data originate from a study of T cells in Graves' hyperthyroidism and ophthalmopathy (dated by TCRdb to between 2018 and 2020). Regarding the research as a whole: Peripheral blood samples were taken at initial diagnosis, before any treatment was given. Prospective prediction of ophthalmopathy was tested in an independent validation cohort consisting of some 18 hyperthyroidism patients and around 16 patients who later progressed to ophthalmopathy. According to the paper, TCR Vbeta CDR3 sequencing was carried out on more than 120 peripheral blood samples, which came from some 41 ophthalmopathy, fewer than 80 hyperthyroidism and approximately 17 progressor patients. The approximately 97 discovery patients were randomly divided into training and test sets at a 7:3 ratio. Thyroid tissue and blood T-cell repertoires from roughly six Graves' hyperthyroidism patients were also compared in the study. TCR V-J signatures able to tell the groups apart were searched for in a discovery cohort of about a hundred patients, of whom around 42 had Graves' ophthalmopathy and some 60 had stable Graves' hyperthyroidism. Once sampling was done, hyperthyroidism patients were given methimazole at a starting dose of 30 mg daily, whereas ophthalmopathy patients were given high-dose intravenous methylprednisolone. Broad study findings and their caveats: Sample size was not statistically predetermined, and investigators were not blinded to group allocation. Most expanded thyroid clonotypes (frequency above 0.001) were also detected in blood, suggesting blood repertoires may reflect thyroid immune responses. During validation, the model predicted progression to ophthalmopathy a median of about 6.3 months ahead of onset, with more than 60% sensitivity and about 72% specificity. Ophthalmopathy was separated from stable hyperthyroidism by a 13 V-J signature model, with around 88% sensitivity and around 81% specificity obtained in cross-validation and 80%/75% obtained in testing.

TCR beta CDR3 regions were amplified from RNA transcripts. A first-round RT-PCR of the TCR CDR3 used the HTBI primer set with the Qiagen OneStep RT-PCR kit. The libraries were constructed in a second round of multiplex PCR and then size-selected and purified. The libraries were sequenced on an Illumina HiSeq2000 using paired-end 100 bp reads. On the study's bioinformatics: SOAPnuke was used to process the raw data, with reads discarded if the reads contained adapters or uncalled bases, had a mean Phred below 15, or lacked an exact constant-primer or identifier match. High-quality paired reads were merged using COPE v1.2.5, and each unique nucleotide sequence was defined as a clonotype. MiTCR v1.1 was used to align clonotypes to the IMGT TRBV, TRBD and TRBJ reference segments. The analysis included only V-J combinations with a frequency above 0.0001, which together covered about 99% of the repertoires. The TCS score was defined as F50 (clonal expansion) divided by E x V (chaos), with BLOSUM62-based TCRdist calculated between CDR3 peptides within each V-J. Welch's t-statistics and random forest reduced approximately 520 V-J features to around 14, which were used in a naive Bayes classifier (R e1071). Through fastp at Q25 and MiXCR, TCRdb rebuilt clones from the public reads, retaining in-frame beta chains. Duplicate CDR3 protein sequences are folded into a single record with the most common DNA and genes. TCRdb, rather than the study authors, made the V and J calls. The sample data list approximately 620,000 distinct CDR3 sequences, and approximately 15% of these were observed just once. The ten largest clones take up less than 6% of the sample.

The CDR3 goes from the cysteine to the phenylalanine over 15 residues. Kept here is only the CDR3 DNA, which spans 45 bases and is read in frame from base 1. The germline V gene provides CDR1 MNHNS and CDR2 SASEGT. Trimming removed 1 base from V and 2 bases from J, leaving 10 bases between the germline ends. Recombination joined TRBV6-1 with TRBJ2-3; the D gene could be TRBD1 or TRBD2, each one agreeing over 5 bases. This sequence originates from a woman aged 25 to 39 with Graves' hyperthyroidism that later progressed to Graves' ophthalmopathy. The sample was blood. The DNA sequence is as follows: TGTGCCAGCAGTGAAGTGACCGGGACCACAGATACGCAGTATTTT. Translated, it reads CASSEVTGTTDTQYF.